This TCR beta chain was identified in a study of shared clonotypes between healthy human individuals. Study-wide background: The study used three CD4 naive, three CD4 memory, two CD8 naive and one CD8 memory plate per donor.

General observations from the study: When compared with the clonotypes that were shared by all four sorted-subset donors, the non-shared clonotypes turned out to have lower generation probabilities.

Cells designated naive CD8 were CD45RO-negative and were positively selected for CCR7, with terminally differentiated effector memory CD45RA+ cells excluded. Researchers divided each subset's genomic DNA evenly across several immunoSEQ plates. The DNA input per sorted-subset replicate PCR was roughly 210 ng, corresponding to around 30,000 T cell genomes. Produced via immunoSEQ multiplex PCR; TCRdb's table is partial and in-frame only. The sample yields about 1,900,000 clones, roughly 95% seen once. Note on this clone: What it binds is unknown.

CDR1 and CDR2 (germline): MDHEN, SYDVKM. CDR3 length equals 12 residues. V lost 6 bases and J 6 bases, leaving 11 bases between the germline ends. The chain uses TRBV28 and TRBJ1-2; D gene unclear. What was sequenced was naive CD8+ T cells sorted from blood. This TCR was sampled from a man between 18 and 35 years old in good health. The CDR3 spells CASSPGRHGYTF. In DNA form, the CDR3 reads TGTGCCAGCAGCCCCGGGAGGCATGGCTACACCTTC.